This passage covers 2 T cell receptor beta chains from one sample sequenced in a study of cytomegalovirus exposure and HLA in healthy donors (dated by TCRdb to between 2016 and 2019). Library preparation used the immunoSEQ multiplex PCR assay. The multiplex PCR relied on a mix of 60 forward primers for TCR Vbeta segments and 13 reverse primers for TCR Jbeta segments. This is the immuneACCESS table as TCRdb keeps it, with only in-frame sequences that have V and J called. A part of the clones is gone; compared with another copy, unresolved V genes explain less than half, and the rest is unexplained. The sample yields approximately 160,000 clones; 65% to 85% were counted once. The ten largest account for 2.5% to 3% of the sample. Sequencing was done on a sample of PBMCs. These receptors all stem from a woman aged 50 to 60 in good health and CMV-seropositive.

The chain recombines TRBV2 with TRBJ2-1; 7 bases agree with TRBD2. Per the germline V gene, CDR1 is SNHLY and CDR2 is FYNNEI. After removal of 2 bases from V and 1 base from J, the junction contained 2 bases not matched to a gene. This CDR3 has 15 amino acids. CDR3 DNA: TGTGCCAGCAGTGAATGGGGAGGGTCCTACAATGAGCAGTTCTTC. Its translation is CASSEWGGSYNEQFF.

This clone was observed a few times. This chain connects TRBV2 to TRBJ1-1, with D perhaps matching TRBD1 (6 bases). The germline gives CDR1 SNHLY, CDR2 FYNNEI. The CDR3 covers 13 residues. Trimming shortened V by 7 bases and J by 4 bases, and 13 bases separated the two germline ends. This CDR3 reads CASTIQGSTEAFF. CDR3 nucleotides: TGTGCCAGCACCATACAGGGATCCACTGAAGCTTTCTTT.